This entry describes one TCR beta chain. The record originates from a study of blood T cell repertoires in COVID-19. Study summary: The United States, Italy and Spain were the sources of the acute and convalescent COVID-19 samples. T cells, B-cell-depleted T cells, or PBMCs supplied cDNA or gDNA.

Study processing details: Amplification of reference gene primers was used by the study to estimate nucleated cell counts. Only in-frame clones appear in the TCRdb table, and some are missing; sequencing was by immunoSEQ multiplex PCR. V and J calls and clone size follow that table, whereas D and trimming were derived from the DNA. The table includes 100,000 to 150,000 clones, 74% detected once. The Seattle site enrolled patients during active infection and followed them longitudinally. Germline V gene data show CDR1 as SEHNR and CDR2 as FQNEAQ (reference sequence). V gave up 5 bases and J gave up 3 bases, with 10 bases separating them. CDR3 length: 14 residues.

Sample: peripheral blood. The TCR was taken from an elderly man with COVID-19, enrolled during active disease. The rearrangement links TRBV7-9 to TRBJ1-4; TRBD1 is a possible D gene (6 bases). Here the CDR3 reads CASSPQGSNEKLFF. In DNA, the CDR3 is TGTGCCAGCAGCCCCCAGGGGTCTAATGAAAAACTGTTTTTT.